A selection of T cell receptor beta chains follows, all from one sample in a study of CD8 T cells in Susac syndrome. TCRdb reanalysed the immunoSEQ multiplex PCR reads using MiXCR and keeps one entry per CDR3 protein. This table has 150,000 to 200,000 distinct CDR3 sequences, roughly 91% appearing once. Sequencing was performed on CD4+ T cells from PBMCs. The receptors were sampled from a human donor with Susac syndrome. Each CDR3 is given with its conserved first and last residue. The order of the fields is V gene, D gene, clone size, J gene, CDR3 protein, CDR3 DNA. A D gene is named only where the DNA matches it firmly. The size of a clone is reported for some rows only, either as once, few or many, or as a class for expanded clones.

>TRBV20-1|NA|NA|TRBJ2-2
CSASLAGNTGELFF
TGCAGTGCTAGTCTGGCGGGCAACACCGGGGAGCTGTTTTTT
>TRBV2|NA|NA|TRBJ1-3
CASSLGQFSGNTIYF
TGTGCCAGCAGTCTTGGACAGTTCTCTGGAAACACCATATATTTT
>TRBV3-1|NA|NA|TRBJ1-2
CASSQRLGGGGYTF
TGTGCCAGCAGCCAAAGGCTCGGGGGAGGTGGCTACACCTTC
>TRBV12-3/TRBV12-4|TRBD1|NA|TRBJ2-3
CASSVPDPRTGLNADTQYF
TGTGCCAGCAGTGTTCCCGATCCGCGGACAGGGTTAAACGCAGATACGCAGTATTTT
>TRBV30|NA|NA|TRBJ2-5
CAWSVLSETQYF
TGTGCCTGGAGTGTACTTTCTGAGACCCAGTACTTC
>TRBV11-2|NA|NA|TRBJ2-7
CASSLAPPGSTAYEQYF
TGTGCCAGCAGCTTAGCTCCCCCTGGCTCTACCGCCTACGAGCAGTACTTC
>TRBV2|NA|NA|TRBJ2-7
CASVRMYEQYF
TGTGCCAGCGTGAGAATGTACGAGCAGTACTTC
>TRBV20-1|TRBD2|NA|TRBJ2-3
CSASRLAGVTDTQYF
TGCAGTGCTAGTCGACTAGCGGGGGTCACGGATACGCAGTATTTT
>TRBV7-3|TRBD1|NA|TRBJ2-1
CASSLWDRAGEQFF
TGTGCCAGCAGCTTATGGGACAGGGCGGGTGAGCAGTTCTTC
>TRBV7-6|TRBD2|NA|TRBJ2-3
CASSSWTSGGGGDTQYF
TGTGCCAGCAGCTCTTGGACTAGCGGGGGCGGAGGAGATACGCAGTATTTT
>TRBV7-9|TRBD2|NA|TRBJ2-3
CASSLRIRGGGANLNTQYF
TGTGCCAGCAGCTTAAGAATTCGTGGCGGGGGGGCCAATCTTAATACGCAGTATTTT
>TRBV18|TRBD2|NA|TRBJ2-7
CASSRGGRDYEQYF
TGTGCCAGCTCACGAGGCGGGAGGGATTATGAGCAGTACTTC
>TRBV4-1|NA|NA|TRBJ2-1
CASRPGRQARPRYNEQFF
TGCGCCAGCAGACCGGGACGACAAGCTCGACCCCGATACAATGAGCAGTTCTTC
>TRBV6-5|NA|once|TRBJ2-7
CASSGPGTATYEQYF
TGTGCCAGCAGTGGACCCGGGACTGCAACCTACGAGCAGTACTTC
>TRBV6-4|TRBD1|NA|TRBJ2-2
CASRRGTGDTGELFF
TGTGCCAGCAGGAGAGGCACAGGGGACACCGGGGAGCTGTTTTTT
>TRBV7-9|TRBD2|NA|TRBJ2-3
CASSLGRGSTDTQYF
TGTGCCAGCAGCTTAGGGCGGGGGAGCACAGATACGCAGTATTTT
>TRBV18|NA|NA|TRBJ1-5
CASSPRSQDNQPQHF
TGTGCCAGCTCACCACGATCCCAGGACAATCAGCCCCAGCATTTT
>TRBV29-1|NA|NA|TRBJ2-6
CSLRREDSGANVLIF
TGCAGCCTTAGGCGGGAAGACTCTGGGGCCAACGTCCTGATTTTC
>TRBV12-5|TRBD1|NA|TRBJ2-3
CASAQGQGFTDTQYF
TGTGCTAGTGCCCAGGGACAGGGGTTCACAGATACGCAGTATTTT
>TRBV12-3/TRBV12-4|TRBD1|NA|TRBJ2-7
CASSWRTGGVNEQYF
TGTGCCAGCAGTTGGCGGACAGGGGGGGTAAACGAGCAGTACTTC
>TRBV29-1|NA|NA|TRBJ2-3
CSAAKAGLDTQYF
TGCAGCGCCGCGAAGGCAGGGTTGGATACGCAGTATTTT
>TRBV3-1|NA|NA|TRBJ1-1
CASSQVGASTEAFF
TGTGCCAGCAGCCAAGTGGGGGCCAGCACTGAAGCTTTCTTT